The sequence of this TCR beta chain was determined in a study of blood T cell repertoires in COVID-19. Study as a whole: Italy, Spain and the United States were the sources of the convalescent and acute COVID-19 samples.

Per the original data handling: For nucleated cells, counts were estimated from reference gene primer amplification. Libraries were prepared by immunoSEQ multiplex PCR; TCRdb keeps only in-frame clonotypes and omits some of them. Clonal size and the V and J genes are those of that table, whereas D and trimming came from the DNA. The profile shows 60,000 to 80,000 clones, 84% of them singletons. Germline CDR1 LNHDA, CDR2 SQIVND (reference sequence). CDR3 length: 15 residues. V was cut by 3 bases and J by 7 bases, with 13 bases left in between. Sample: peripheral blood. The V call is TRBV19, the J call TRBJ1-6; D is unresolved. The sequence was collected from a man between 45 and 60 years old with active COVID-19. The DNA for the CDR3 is TGTGCCAGTAGTATCTCGGCGGTTTCAAATTCACCCCTCCACTTT. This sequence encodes CASSISAVSNSPLHF.